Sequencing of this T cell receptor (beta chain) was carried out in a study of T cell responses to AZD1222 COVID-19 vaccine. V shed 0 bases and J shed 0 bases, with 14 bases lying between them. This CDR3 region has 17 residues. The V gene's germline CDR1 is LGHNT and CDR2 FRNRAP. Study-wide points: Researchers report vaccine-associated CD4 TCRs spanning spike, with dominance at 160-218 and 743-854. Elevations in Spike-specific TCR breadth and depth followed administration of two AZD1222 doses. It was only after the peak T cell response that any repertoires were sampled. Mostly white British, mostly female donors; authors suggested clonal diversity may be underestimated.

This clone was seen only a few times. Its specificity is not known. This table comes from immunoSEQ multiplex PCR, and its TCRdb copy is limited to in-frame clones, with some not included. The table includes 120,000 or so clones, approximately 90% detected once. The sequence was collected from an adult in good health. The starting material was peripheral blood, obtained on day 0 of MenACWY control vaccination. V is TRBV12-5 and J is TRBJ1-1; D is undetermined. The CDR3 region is CASGLVLNGNLNTEAFF. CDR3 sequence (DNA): TGTGCTAGTGGTTTGGTACTCAATGGGAACCTGAACACTGAAGCTTTCTTT.